This T cell receptor beta chain stems from a study of PD-L1 blockade in urothelial cancer. Overall study: Median T cell yield from blood was approximately 150,000.

Generated by immunoSEQ multiplex PCR, the TCRdb table keeps only in-frame clones and is missing some. The data contain about 84,000 clones, roughly nine tenths of them singletons. The source is a man between 60 and 70 years old with urothelial cancer. Here the sequenced sample was PBMCs, taken around atezolizumab (anti-PD-L1) treatment.

The CDR3 sequence: CASSQEGLGALDTQYF. CDR3 in DNA: TGTGCCAGCAGCCAAGAGGGACTAGGGGCACTAGATACGCAGTATTTT. The chain employs TRBV4-2 and TRBJ2-3, with 8 bases fitting TRBD2. CDR3 length: 16 amino acids. V dropped 0 bases and J dropped 5; count of bases not matched to a gene: 7. Germline CDR1 and CDR2: LGHNA and YNFKEQ.